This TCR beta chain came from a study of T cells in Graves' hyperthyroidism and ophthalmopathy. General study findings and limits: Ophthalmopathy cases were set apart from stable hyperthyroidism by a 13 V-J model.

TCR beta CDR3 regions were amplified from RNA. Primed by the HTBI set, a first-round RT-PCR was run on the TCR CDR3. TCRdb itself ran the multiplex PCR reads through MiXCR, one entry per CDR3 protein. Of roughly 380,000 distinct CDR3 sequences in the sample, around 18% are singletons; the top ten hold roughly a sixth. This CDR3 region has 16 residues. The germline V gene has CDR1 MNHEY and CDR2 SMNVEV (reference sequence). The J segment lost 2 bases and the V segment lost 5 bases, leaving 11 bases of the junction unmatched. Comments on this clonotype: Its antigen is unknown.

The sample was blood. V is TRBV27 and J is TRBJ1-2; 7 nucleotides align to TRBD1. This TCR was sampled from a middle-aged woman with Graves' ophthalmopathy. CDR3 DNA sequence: TGTGCCAGCAGTCAGAAGGGGGCAGGGGAGAACTATGGCTACACCTTC. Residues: CASSQKGAGENYGYTF.